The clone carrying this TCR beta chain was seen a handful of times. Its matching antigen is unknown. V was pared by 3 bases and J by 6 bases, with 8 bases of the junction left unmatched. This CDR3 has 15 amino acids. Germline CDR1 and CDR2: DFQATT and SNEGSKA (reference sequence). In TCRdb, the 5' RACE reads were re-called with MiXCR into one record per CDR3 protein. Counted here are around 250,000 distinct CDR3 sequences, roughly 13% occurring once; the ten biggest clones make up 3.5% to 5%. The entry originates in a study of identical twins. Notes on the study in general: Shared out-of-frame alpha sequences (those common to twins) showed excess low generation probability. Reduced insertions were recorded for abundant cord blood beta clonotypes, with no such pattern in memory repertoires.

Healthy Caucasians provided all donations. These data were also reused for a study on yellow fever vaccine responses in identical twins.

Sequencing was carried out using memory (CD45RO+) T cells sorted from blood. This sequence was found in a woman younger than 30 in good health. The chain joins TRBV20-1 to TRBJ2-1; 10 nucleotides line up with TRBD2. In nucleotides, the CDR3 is TGCAGTGCTAGTAGCGGGGGGCCCGGAACCAATGAGCAGTTCTTC. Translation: CSASSGGPGTNEQFF.